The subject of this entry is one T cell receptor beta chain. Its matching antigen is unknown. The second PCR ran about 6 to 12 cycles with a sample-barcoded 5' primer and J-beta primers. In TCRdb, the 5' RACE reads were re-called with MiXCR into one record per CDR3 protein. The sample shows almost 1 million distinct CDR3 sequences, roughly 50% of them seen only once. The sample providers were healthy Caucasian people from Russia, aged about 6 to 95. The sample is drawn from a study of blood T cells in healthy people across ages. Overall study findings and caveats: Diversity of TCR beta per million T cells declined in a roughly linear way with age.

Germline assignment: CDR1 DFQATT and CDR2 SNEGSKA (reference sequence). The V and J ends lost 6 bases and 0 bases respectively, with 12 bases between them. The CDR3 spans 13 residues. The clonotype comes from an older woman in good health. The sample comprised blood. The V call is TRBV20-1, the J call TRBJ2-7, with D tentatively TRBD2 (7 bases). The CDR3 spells CSAGGGSSYEQYF. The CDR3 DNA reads TGCAGTGCCGGGGGCGGGAGCTCCTACGAGCAGTACTTC.